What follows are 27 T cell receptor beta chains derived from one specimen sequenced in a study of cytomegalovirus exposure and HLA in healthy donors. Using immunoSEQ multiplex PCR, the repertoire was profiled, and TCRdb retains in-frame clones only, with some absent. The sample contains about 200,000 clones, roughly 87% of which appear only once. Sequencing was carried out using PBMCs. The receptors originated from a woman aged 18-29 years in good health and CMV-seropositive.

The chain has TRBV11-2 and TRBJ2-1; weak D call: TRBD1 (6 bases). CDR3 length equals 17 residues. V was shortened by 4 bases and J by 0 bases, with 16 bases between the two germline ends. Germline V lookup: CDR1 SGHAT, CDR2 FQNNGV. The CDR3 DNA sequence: TGTGCCAGCAGCTCCGGACAGTACCACGGCTCCTACAATGAGCAGTTCTTC. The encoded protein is CASSSGQYHGSYNEQFF.

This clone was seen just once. CDR3 region: CASSKSSRTGLQHF. The CDR3 region has the DNA TGTGCCAGCAGTAAGTCATCTAGAACAGGTCTCCAGCATTTT. This chain links TRBV6-5 with TRBJ1-5; D perhaps matches TRBD1 (5 bases). Trimming left V 5 bases short and J 12 bases short, with 20 bases between. From germline, CDR1 is MNHEY and CDR2 SVGAGI. The CDR3 extends over 14 amino acids.

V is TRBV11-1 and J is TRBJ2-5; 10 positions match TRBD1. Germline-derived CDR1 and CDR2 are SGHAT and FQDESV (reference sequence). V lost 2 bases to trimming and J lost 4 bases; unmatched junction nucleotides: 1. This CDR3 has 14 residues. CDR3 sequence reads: CASSLRTGGETQYF. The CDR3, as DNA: TGTGCCAGCAGCTTAAGGACAGGGGGAGAGACCCAGTACTTC.

In DNA, the CDR3 is TGTGCCAGCAGCCCACGGGAACTCTCCTACGAGCAGTACTTC. Amino acid sequence: CASSPRELSYEQYF. V usage is TRBV7-9 and J usage is TRBJ2-7; possibly TRBD2 for D (5 bases). CDR1 SEHNR and CDR2 FQNEAQ come from the germline V gene (reference sequence). V lost 5 bases, J lost 0 bases, and 11 bases lay in between. This CDR3 has 14 amino acids.

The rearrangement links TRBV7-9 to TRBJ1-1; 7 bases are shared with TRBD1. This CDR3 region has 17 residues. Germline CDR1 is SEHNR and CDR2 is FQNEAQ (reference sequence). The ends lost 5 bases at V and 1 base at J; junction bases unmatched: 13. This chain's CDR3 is CASSPYLQGGGNTEAFF. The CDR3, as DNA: TGTGCCAGCAGCCCCTATCTTCAGGGGGGTGGGAACACTGAAGCTTTCTTT.

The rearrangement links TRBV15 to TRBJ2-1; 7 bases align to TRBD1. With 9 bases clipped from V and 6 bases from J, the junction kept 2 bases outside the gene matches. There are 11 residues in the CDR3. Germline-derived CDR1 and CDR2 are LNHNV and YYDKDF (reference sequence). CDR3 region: CATTGANEQFF. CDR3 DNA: TGTGCCACTACAGGGGCCAATGAGCAGTTCTTC. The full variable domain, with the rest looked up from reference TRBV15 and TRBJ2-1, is DAMVIQNPRYQVTQFGKPVTLSCSQTLNHNVMYWYQQKSSQAPKLLFHYYDKDFNNEADTPDNFQSRRPNTSFCFLDIRSPGLGDTAMYLCATTGANEQFFGPGTRLTVL.

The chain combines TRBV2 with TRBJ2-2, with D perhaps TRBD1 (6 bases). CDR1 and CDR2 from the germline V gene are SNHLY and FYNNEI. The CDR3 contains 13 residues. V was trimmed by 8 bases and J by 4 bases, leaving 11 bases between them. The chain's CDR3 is CASRGQFTGELFF. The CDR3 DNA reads TGTGCCAGCCGAGGACAGTTCACCGGGGAGCTGTTTTTT.

CDR3 sequence: CASSYSGQGQPQHF. The DNA of the CDR3 is TGTGCCAGCAGTTACTCGGGACAGGGCCAGCCCCAGCATTTT. V usage is TRBV6-5 and J usage is TRBJ1-5, with 9 bases that match TRBD1. The germline V gene has CDR1 MNHEY and CDR2 SVGAGI. V trimming: 0 bases; J trimming: 7 bases; junction bases outside the gene matches: 1. The CDR3 extends over 14 amino acids.

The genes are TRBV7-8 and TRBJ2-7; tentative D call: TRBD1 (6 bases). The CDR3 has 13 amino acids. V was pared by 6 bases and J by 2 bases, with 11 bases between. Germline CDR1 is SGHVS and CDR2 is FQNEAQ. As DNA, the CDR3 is TGTGCCAGCAGTAGGGGGAGAACCTACGAGCAGTACTTC. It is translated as CASSRGRTYEQYF.

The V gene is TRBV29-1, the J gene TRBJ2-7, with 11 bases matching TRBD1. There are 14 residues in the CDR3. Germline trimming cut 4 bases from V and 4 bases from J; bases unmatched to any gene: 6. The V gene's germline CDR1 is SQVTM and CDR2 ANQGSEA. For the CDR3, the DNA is TGCAGCGTTGTGGACAGGGGGCAAGTTTACGAGCAGTACTTC. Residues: CSVVDRGQVYEQYF.

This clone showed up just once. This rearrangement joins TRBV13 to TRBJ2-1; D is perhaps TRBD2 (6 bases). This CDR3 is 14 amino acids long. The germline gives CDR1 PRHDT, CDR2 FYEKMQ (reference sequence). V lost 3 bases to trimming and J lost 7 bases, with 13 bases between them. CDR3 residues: CASSFYLRGNEQFF. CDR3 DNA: TGTGCCAGCAGCTTCTACCTCCGGGGGAATGAGCAGTTCTTC.

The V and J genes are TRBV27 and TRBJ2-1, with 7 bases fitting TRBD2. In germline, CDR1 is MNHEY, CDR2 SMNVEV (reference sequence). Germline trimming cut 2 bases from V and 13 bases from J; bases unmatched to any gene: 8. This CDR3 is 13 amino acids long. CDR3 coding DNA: TGTGCCAGCAGTTTAGGGCGAGCGGGGACTCAGTTCTTC. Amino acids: CASSLGRAGTQFF.

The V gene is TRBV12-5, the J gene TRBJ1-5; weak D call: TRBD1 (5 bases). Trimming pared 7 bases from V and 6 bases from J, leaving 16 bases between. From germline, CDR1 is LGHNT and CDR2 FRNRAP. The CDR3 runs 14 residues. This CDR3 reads CASATGGNGQPQHF. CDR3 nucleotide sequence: TGTGCTAGTGCTACGGGGGGTAACGGTCAGCCCCAGCATTTT.

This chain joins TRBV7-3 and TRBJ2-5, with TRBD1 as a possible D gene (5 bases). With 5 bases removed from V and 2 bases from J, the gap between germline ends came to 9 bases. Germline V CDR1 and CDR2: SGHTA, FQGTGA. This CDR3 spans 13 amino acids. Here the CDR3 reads CASSLGHQETQYF. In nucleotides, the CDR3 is TGTGCCAGCAGCCTCGGACATCAAGAGACCCAGTACTTC.

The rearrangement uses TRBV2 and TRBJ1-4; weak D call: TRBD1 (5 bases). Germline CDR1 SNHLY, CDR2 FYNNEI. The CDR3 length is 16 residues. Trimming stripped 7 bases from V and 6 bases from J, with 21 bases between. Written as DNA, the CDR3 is TGTGCCAGCAACCTAGCCTTTAGGTCGGGGGATGAAAAACTGTTTTTT. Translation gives CASNLAFRSGDEKLFF.

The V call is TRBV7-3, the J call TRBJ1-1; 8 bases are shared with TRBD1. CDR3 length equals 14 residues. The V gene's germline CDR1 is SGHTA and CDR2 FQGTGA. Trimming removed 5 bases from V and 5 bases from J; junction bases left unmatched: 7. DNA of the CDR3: TGTGCCAGCAGCCCCCAGGGGGCAATGACTGAAGCTTTCTTT. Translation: CASSPQGAMTEAFF. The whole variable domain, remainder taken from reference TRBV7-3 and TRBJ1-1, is GAGVSQTPSNKVTEKGKYVELRCDPISGHTALYWYRQSLGQGPEFLIYFQGTGAADDSGLPNDRFFAVRPEGSVSTLKIQRTERGDSAVYLCASSPQGAMTEAFFGQGTRLTVV.

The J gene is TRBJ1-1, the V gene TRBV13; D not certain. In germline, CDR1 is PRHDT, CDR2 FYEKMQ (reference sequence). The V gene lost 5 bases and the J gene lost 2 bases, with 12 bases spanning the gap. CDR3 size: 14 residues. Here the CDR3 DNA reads TGTGCCAGCAGCCCTCCCGGCGGCAACACTGAAGCTTTCTTT. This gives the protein CASSPPGGNTEAFF.

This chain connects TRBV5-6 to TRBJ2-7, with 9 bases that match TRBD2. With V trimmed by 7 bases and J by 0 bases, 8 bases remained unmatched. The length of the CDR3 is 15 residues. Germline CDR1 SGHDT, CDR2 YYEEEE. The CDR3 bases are TGTGCCAGCTCTTCTAAGACTAGCGGCTCCTACGAGCAGTACTTC. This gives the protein CASSSKTSGSYEQYF. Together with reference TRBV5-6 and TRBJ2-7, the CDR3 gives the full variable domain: DAGVTQSPTHLIKTRGQQVTLRCSPKSGHDTVSWYQQALGQGPQFIFQYYEEEERQRGNFPDRFSGHQFPNYSSELNVNALLLGDSALYLCASSSKTSGSYEQYFGPGTRLTVT.

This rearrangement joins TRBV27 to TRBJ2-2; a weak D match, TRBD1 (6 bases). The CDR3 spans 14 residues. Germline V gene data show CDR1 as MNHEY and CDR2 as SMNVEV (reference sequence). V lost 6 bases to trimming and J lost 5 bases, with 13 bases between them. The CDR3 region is CASRLLGGTGELFF. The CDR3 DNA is TGTGCCAGCAGACTGCTAGGGGGAACCGGGGAGCTGTTTTTT.

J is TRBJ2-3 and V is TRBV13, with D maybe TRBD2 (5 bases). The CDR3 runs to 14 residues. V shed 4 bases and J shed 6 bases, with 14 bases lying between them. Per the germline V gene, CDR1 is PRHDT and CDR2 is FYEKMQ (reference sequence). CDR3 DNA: TGTGCCAGCAGCTCTCAAGCGGATGGGGATACGCAGTATTTT. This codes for CASSSQADGDTQYF.

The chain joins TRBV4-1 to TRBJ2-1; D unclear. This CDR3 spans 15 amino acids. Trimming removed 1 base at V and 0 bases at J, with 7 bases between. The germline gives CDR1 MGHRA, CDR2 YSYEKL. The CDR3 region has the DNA TGCGCCAGCAGCCAAGCGAAGAGCTCCTACAATGAGCAGTTCTTC. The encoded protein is CASSQAKSSYNEQFF.

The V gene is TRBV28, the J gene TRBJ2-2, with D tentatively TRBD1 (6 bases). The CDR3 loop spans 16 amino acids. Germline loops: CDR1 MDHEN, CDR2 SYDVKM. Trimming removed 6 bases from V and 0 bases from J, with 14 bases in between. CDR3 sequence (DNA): TGTGCCAGCAGCCCTTTGGACAGAGCGAACACCGGGGAGCTGTTTTTT. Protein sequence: CASSPLDRANTGELFF. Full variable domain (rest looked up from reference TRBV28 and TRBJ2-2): DVKVTQSSRYLVKRTGEKVFLECVQDMDHENMFWYRQDPGLGLRLIYFSYDVKMKEKGDIPEGYSVSREKKERFSLILESASTNQTSMYLCASSPLDRANTGELFFGEGSRLTVL.

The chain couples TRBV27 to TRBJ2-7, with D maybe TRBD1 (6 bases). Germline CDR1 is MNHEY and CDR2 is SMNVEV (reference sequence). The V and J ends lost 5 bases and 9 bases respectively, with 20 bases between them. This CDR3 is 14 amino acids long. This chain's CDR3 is CASSAPGTPDGQYF. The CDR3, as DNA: TGTGCCAGCAGTGCTCCCGGGACACCGGACGGGCAGTACTTC.

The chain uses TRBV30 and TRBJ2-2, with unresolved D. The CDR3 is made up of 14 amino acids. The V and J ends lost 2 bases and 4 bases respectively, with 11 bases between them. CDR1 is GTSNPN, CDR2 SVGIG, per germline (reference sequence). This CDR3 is CAWSMARGTGELFF. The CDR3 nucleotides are TGTGCCTGGAGTATGGCCCGAGGCACCGGGGAGCTGTTTTTT.

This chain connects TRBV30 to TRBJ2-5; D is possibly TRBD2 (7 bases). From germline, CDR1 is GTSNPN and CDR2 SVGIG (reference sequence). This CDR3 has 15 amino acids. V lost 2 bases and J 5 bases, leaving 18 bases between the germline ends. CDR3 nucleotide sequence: TGTGCCTGGAGTATACTCGGGGGCGGGAGCGAGACCCAGTACTTC. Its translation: CAWSILGGGSETQYF.

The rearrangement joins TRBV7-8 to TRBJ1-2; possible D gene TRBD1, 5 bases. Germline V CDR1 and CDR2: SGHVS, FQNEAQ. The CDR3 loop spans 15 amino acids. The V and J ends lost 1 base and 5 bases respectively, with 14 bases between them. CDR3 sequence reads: CASSLGIGAFYGYTF. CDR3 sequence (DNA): TGTGCCAGCAGCTTAGGAATAGGGGCATTTTATGGCTACACCTTC.

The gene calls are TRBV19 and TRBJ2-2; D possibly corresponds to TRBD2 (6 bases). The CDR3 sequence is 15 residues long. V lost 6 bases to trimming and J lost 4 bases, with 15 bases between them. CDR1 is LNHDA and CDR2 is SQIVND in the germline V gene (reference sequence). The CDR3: CASSRERFPTGELFF. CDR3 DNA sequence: TGTGCCAGTAGCCGGGAGAGGTTTCCCACCGGGGAGCTGTTTTTT.